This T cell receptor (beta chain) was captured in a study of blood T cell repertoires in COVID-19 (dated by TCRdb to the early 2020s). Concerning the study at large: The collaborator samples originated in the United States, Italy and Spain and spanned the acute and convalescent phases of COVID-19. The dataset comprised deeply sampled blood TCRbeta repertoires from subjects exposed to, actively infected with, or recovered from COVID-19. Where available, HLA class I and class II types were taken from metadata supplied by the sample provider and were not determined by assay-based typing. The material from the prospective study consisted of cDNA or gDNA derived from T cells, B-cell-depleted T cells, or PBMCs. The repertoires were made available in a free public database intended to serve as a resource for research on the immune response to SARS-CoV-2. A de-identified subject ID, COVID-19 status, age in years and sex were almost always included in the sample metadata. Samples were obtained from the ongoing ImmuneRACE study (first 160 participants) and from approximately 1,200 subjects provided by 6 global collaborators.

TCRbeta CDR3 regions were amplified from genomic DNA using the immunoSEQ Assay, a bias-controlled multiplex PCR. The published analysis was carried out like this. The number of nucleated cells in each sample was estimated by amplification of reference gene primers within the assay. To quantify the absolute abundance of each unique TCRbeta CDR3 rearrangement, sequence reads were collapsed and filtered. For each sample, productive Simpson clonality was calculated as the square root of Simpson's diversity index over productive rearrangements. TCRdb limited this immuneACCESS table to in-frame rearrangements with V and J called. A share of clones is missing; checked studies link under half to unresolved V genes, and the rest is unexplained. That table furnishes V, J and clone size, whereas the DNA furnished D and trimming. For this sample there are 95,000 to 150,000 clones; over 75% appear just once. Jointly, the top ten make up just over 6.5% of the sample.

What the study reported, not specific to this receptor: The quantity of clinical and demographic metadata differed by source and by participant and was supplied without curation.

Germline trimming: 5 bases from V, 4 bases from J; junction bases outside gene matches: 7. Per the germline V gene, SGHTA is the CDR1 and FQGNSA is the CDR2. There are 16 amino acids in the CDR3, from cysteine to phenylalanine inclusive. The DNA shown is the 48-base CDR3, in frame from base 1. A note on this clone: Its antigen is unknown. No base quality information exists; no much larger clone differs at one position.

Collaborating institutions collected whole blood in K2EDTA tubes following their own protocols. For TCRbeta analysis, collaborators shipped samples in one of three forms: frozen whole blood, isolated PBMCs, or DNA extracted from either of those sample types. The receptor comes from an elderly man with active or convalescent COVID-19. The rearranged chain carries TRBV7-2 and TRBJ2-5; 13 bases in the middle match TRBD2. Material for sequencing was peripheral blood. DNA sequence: TGTGCCAGCAGCGGAAGGACTAGCGGGGGAGCAGAGACCCAGTACTTC. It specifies CASSGRTSGGAETQYF.